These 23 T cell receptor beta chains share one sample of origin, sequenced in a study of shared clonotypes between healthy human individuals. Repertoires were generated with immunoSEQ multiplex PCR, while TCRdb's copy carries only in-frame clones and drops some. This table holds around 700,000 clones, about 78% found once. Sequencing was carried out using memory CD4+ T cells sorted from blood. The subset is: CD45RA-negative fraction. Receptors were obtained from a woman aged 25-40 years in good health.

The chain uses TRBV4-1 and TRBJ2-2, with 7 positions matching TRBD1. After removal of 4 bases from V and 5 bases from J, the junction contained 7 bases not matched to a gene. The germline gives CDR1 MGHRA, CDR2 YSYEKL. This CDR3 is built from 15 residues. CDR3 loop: CASSPLQGLTGELFF. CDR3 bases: TGCGCCAGCAGCCCGCTACAGGGGTTGACCGGGGAGCTGTTTTTT.

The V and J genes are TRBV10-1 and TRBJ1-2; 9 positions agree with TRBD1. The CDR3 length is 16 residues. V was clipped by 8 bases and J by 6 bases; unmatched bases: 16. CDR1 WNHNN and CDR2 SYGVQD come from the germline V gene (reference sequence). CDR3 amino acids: CASPPDRGRGPHGYTF. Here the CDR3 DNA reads TGCGCCAGCCCCCCGGACAGGGGCCGAGGACCTCATGGCTACACCTTC.

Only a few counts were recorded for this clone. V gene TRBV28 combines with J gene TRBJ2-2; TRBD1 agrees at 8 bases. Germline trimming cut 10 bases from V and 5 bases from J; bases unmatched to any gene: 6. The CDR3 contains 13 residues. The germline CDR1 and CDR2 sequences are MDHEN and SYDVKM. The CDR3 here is CATWDRLTGELFF. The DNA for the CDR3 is TGTGCCACCTGGGACAGGTTGACCGGGGAGCTGTTTTTT. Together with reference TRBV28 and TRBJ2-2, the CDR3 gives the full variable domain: DVKVTQSSRYLVKRTGEKVFLECVQDMDHENMFWYRQDPGLGLRLIYFSYDVKMKEKGDIPEGYSVSREKKERFSLILESASTNQTSMYLCATWDRLTGELFFGEGSRLTVL.

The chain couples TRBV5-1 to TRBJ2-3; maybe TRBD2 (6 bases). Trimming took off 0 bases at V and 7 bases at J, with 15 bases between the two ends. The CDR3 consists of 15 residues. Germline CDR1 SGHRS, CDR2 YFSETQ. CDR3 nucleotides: TGCGCCAGCAGCTTGGAGGGAGGCACCGTACATACGCAGTATTTT. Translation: CASSLEGGTVHTQYF.

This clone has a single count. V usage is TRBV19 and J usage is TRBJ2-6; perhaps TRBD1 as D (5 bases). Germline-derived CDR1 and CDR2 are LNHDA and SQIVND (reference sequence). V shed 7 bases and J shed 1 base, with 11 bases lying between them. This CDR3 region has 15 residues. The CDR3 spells CASIPGKSGANVLTF. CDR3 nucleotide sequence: TGTGCCAGTATACCAGGGAAATCTGGGGCCAACGTCCTGACTTTC.

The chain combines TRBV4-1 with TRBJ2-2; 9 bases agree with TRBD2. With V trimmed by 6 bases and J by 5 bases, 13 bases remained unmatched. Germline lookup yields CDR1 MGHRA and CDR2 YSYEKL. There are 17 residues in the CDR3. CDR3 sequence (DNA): TGCGCCAGCAGGCCTGCCCTAGTAGCGGGAGATACCGGGGAGCTGTTTTTT. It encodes CASRPALVAGDTGELFF.

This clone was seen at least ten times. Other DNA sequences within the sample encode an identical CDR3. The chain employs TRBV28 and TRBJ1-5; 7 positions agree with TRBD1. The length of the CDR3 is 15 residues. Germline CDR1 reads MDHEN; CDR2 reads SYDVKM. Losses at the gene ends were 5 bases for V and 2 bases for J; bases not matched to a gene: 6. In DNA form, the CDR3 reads TGTGCCAGCAGTCTCACAGGGGCCCGCAATCAGCCCCAGCATTTT. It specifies CASSLTGARNQPQHF.

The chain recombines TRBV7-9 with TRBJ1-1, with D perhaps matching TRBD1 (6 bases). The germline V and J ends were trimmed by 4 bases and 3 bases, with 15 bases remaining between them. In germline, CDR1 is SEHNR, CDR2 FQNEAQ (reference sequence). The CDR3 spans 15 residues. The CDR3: CASSSLGGRYTEAFF. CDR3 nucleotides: TGTGCCAGCAGCTCACTCGGGGGCCGGTACACTGAAGCTTTCTTT.

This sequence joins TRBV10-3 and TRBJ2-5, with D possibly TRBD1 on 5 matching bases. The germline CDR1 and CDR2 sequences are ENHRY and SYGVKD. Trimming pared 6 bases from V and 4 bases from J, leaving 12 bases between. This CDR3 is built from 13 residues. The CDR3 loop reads CAIRTQVVETQYF. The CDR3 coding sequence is TGTGCCATCAGGACACAGGTGGTAGAGACCCAGTACTTC.

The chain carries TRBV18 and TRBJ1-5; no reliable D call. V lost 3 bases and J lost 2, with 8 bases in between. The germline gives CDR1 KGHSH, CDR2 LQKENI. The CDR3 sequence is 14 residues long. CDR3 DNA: TGTGCCAGCTCACCCGCTGGAGGCAATCAGCCCCAGCATTTT. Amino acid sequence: CASSPAGGNQPQHF.

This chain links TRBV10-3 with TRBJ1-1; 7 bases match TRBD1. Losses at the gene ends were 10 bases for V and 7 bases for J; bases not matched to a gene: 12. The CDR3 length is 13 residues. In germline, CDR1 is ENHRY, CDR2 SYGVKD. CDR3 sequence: CATDRDPRGEAFF. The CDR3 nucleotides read TGTGCCACAGACAGGGACCCCCGGGGTGAAGCTTTCTTT.

The CDR3 is CASSTSGRSSYNEQFF. DNA for the CDR3: TGTGCCAGCAGTACTAGCGGGAGAAGCTCCTACAATGAGCAGTTCTTC. The chain joins TRBV28 to TRBJ2-1; 11 bases line up with TRBD2. J lost 0 bases, V lost 5 bases, and 3 bases had no gene match. The CDR3 runs to 16 residues. CDR1 is MDHEN, CDR2 SYDVKM, per germline.

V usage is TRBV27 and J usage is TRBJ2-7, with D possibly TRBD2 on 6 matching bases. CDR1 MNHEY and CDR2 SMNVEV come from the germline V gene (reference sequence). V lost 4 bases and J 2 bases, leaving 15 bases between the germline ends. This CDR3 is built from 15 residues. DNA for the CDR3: TGTGCCAGCAGTTCCTATAGCGGAGGCACCTACGAGCAGTACTTC. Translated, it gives CASSSYSGGTYEQYF.

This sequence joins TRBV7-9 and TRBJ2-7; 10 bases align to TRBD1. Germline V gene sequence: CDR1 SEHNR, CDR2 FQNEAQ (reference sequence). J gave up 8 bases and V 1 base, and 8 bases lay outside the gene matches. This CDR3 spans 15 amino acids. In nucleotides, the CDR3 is TGTGCCAGCAGCTTAGGGGGACAGGGGAGGGATAAGCAGTACTTC. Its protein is CASSLGGQGRDKQYF. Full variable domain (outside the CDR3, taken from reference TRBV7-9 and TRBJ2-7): DTGVSQNPRHKITKRGQNVTFRCDPISEHNRLYWYRQTLGQGPEFLTYFQNEAQLEKSRLLSDRFSAERPKGSFSTLEIQRTEQGDSAMYLCASSLGGQGRDKQYFGPGTRLTVT.

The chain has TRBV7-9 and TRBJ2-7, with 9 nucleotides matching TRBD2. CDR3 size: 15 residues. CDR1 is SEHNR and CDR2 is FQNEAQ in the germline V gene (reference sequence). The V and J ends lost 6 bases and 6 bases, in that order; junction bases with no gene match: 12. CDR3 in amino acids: CASSPNSGRRGEQYF. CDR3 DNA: TGTGCCAGCAGTCCAAATAGCGGGAGAAGAGGCGAGCAGTACTTC. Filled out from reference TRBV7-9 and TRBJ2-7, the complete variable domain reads DTGVSQNPRHKITKRGQNVTFRCDPISEHNRLYWYRQTLGQGPEFLTYFQNEAQLEKSRLLSDRFSAERPKGSFSTLEIQRTEQGDSAMYLCASSPNSGRRGEQYFGPGTRLTVT.

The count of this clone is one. This CDR3 is CASSSPGSSYEQYF. CDR3 nucleotides: TGTGCCAGCAGTTCCCCGGGAAGTTCCTACGAGCAGTACTTC. This sequence joins TRBV28 and TRBJ2-7; D may be TRBD2 (5 bases). This CDR3 has 14 amino acids. Germline CDR1 and CDR2: MDHEN and SYDVKM. The ends were cut back, 4 bases at V and 1 base at J, with 11 bases in the middle.

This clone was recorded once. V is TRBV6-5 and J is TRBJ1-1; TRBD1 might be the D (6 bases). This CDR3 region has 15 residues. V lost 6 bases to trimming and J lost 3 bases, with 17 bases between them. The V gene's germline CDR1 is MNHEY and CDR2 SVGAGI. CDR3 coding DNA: TGTGCCAGCAGGGCAACGGGGAACAGGGACACTGAAGCTTTCTTT. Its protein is CASRATGNRDTEAFF.

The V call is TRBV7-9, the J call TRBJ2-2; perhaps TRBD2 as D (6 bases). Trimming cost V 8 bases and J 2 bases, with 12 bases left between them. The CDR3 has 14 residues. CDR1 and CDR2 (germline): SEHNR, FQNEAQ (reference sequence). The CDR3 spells CASRGAVNTGELFF. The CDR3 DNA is TGTGCCAGCCGCGGGGCGGTTAACACCGGGGAGCTGTTTTTT. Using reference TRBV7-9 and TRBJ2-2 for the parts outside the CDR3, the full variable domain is DTGVSQNPRHKITKRGQNVTFRCDPISEHNRLYWYRQTLGQGPEFLTYFQNEAQLEKSRLLSDRFSAERPKGSFSTLEIQRTEQGDSAMYLCASRGAVNTGELFFGEGSRLTVL.

This CDR3 reads CASSSLLAGGTGELFF. The CDR3 region has the DNA TGTGCCAGCAGCTCGCTACTAGCGGGCGGTACCGGGGAGCTGTTTTTT. The chain links TRBV7-9 to TRBJ2-2; 9 positions match TRBD2. The CDR3 sequence is 16 residues long. V shed 4 bases, J shed 5 bases, and the junction held 8 bases outside the gene matches. The germline CDR1 and CDR2 sequences are SEHNR and FQNEAQ (reference sequence).

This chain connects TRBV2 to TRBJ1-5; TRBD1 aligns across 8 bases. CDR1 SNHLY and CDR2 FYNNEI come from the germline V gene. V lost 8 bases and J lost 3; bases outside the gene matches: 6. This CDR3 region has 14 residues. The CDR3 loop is CASQGQGFNQPQHF. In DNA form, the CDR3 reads TGTGCCAGCCAAGGACAGGGCTTCAATCAGCCCCAGCATTTT.

CDR3 nucleotides: TGTGCCAGCAGCCCTGGGACAGGGCCCAGGATAGACACAGATACGCAGTATTTT. The encoded protein is CASSPGTGPRIDTDTQYF. The chain joins TRBV7-3 to TRBJ2-3, with 9 bases aligning to TRBD1. This CDR3 comprises 18 residues. V trimming: 5 bases; J trimming: 2 bases; junction bases outside the gene matches: 14. Per the germline V gene, CDR1 is SGHTA and CDR2 is FQGTGA.

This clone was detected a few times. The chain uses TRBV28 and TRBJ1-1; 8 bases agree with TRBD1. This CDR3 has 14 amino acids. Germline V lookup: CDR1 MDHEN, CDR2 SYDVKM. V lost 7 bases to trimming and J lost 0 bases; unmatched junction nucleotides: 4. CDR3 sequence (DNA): TGTGCCAGCACCCGGACAGGGATGAACACTGAAGCTTTCTTT. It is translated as CASTRTGMNTEAFF.

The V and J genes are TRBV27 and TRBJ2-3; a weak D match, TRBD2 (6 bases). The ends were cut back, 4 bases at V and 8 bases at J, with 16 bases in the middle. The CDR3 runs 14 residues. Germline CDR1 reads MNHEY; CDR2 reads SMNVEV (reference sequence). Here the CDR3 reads CASSSGGYIGTQYF. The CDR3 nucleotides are TGTGCCAGCAGTTCTGGGGGGTATATAGGTACGCAGTATTTT.